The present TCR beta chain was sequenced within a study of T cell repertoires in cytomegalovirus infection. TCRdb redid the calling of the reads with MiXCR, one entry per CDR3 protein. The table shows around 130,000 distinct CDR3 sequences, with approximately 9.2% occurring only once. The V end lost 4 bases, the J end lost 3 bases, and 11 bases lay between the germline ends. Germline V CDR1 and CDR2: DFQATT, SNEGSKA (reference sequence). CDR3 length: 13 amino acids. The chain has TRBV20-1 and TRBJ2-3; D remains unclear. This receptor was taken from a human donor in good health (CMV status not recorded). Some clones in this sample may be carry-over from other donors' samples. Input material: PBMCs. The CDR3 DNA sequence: TGCAGTGCTACGAGCACCGTAACAGATACGCAGTATTTT. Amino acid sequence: CSATSTVTDTQYF.